The present T cell receptor (beta chain) was sequenced within a study of a mutant IDH1 vaccine in newly diagnosed glioma. Overall study: Onset of vaccination occurred 4-6 weeks following radiotherapy alone, or with temozolomide cycles. Males made up about 60% and females about 40% of treated patients, whose mean age was approximately 44 years.

The time point: week 11, during vaccination. The investigators gave 300 ug of mutant IDH1 20-mer peptide in each vaccine dose, together with topical imiquimod. From germline, CDR1 is SNHLY and CDR2 FYNNEI. This CDR3 contains 16 residues. The germline V and J ends were trimmed by 2 bases and 4 bases, with 16 bases remaining between them. Findings and limits, study-wide: Immune responses induced by the vaccine were seen in roughly 93% of patients, spanning multiple MHC alleles.

In the case of this clone: As yet, its antigen is unknown.

Data came from immunoSEQ multiplex PCR; TCRdb stores just in-frame clones and leaves some out. The data contain over 60,000 clones, 89% of them singletons. The origin of this receptor is a man in his forties with glioma. The sequencing here drew on PBMCs, taken from a glioma patient whose treatment included an IDH1 peptide vaccine. The V and J genes are TRBV2 and TRBJ2-3; weak D call: TRBD1 (6 bases). DNA of the CDR3: TGTGCCAGCAGTGAAATCGGCAGGGGTAGAGCAGATACGCAGTATTTT. Translation: CASSEIGRGRADTQYF.